This is a list of T cell receptor beta chains from one sample in a study of blood T cell repertoires in COVID-19. The repertoire was sequenced with immunoSEQ multiplex PCR; TCRdb's copy has only in-frame clones and lacks some. The sample consists of 450,000 to 600,000 clones, approximately 86% of them appearing once. The sample consisted of PBMCs or T cells enriched from blood (not recorded which). The source of these receptors is a woman under 30 who had recovered from COVID-19. Each CDR3 is given without its conserved first and last residue.

V | CDR3
TRBV5-1 | ASSLGLAGVNTGELF
TRBV6-5 | ASSYGTGVYTEAF
TRBV7-2 | ASSLGGGQETQY
TRBV20-1 | SASKLAGTYEQY
TRBV19 | ASSINAGNLGNQPQH
TRBV5-1 | ASSPRGFSTDTQY
TRBV16 | ASSQGAGTEAF
TRBV6-5 | ASSPDRDYGYT
TRBV5-4 | ASSLGGEQF
TRBV19 | ASSIPGKTNEKLF
TRBV7-3 | ASSPVAGGPLNEQF
TRBV19 | ASSIVDVGNSPLH
TRBV28 | ASSFEGREKLF
TRBV7-9 | ASSLHSRTGVGLSEKLF
TRBV2 | ASTSRTGLWGYT
TRBV28 | ASSSDRGSADTQY
TRBV4-2 | ASSQLTSTDTQY
TRBV7-6 | ASSLTGFGTEKLF
TRBV30 | AWGNRVEQY
TRBV6-6 | ASSSGGHNEQF
TRBV2 | ASTDSGGIYEQY
TRBV11-2 | ASSPSFYGAGANVLT
TRBV5-4 | ASSRGQSNTGELF
TRBV6-5 | ASTKGAQETQY
TRBV9 | ASSVAPQGVARATEAF
TRBV12-5 | ASGLGEGTGDEKLF
TRBV3-1/TRBV3-2 | ASSQDLGGSEQY
TRBV6-1 | ASSEYQQGAKGYT
TRBV11-3 | ASRGAPSGGHEQF
TRBV12-3/TRBV12-4 | ASRPLTLRGF
TRBV27 | ASSPGRGEQF
TRBV5-1 | ASSLAADRAPSYEQY
TRBV28 | ASGEQGAGVDEQY
TRBV5-1 | ASSSGVGWEETQY
TRBV2 | ASSGVSGGEQY
TRBV5-1 | ASSSYGGPGEKLF
TRBV5-1 | ASSSRGSSGANVLT
TRBV5-5 | ASKLTGWGTNEKLF
TRBV6-5 | ASNYLTENTEAF
TRBV7-9 | ASSSGQAVRGANVLT
TRBV7-2 | ASSLEAYRSYEQY
TRBV27 | ASSRFSNEKLF
TRBV5-1 | ASSPGTYGNTIY
TRBV5-6 | ASSLDRTGGSGEKLF
TRBV5-1 | ASSLAEGRDTEAF
TRBV2 | AGTGSANTEAF
TRBV3-1/TRBV3-2 | ASSQESLSRLGYT
TRBV7-3 | ASSSSGGRADTQY
TRBV5-1 | ASSPGTGGRIEQF
TRBV19 | ASSMNRGTGETQY
TRBV6-5 | ASSFDADRTLYGYT
TRBV12-3/TRBV12-4 | ASSQGLGTQY
TRBV25-1 | ASSEEKNTEAF
TRBV27 | ASSLSAGGNNEQF
TRBV7-9 | ASTPAGGGNYGYT
TRBV9 | ASSVVPDSPEYTIY
TRBV18 | ASSQTAGNTIY